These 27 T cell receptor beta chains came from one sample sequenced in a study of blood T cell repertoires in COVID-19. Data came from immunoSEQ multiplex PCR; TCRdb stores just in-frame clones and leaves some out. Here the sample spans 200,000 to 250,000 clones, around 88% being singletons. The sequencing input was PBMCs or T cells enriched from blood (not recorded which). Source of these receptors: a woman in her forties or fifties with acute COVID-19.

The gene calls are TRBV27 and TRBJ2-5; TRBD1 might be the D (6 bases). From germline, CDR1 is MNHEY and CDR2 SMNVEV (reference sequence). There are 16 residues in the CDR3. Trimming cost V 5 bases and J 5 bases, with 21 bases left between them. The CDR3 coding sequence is TGTGCCAGCAGTCCGCTCCTCAGGGGCCTGCTGGAGACCCAGTACTTC. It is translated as CASSPLLRGLLETQYF.

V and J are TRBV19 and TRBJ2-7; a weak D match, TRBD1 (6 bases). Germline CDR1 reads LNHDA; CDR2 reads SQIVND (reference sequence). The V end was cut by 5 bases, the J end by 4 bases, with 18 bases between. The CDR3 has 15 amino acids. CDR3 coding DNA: TGTGCCAGTAGTCCCATAGGGGGAGCGGCATACGAGCAGTACTTC. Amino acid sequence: CASSPIGGAAYEQYF.

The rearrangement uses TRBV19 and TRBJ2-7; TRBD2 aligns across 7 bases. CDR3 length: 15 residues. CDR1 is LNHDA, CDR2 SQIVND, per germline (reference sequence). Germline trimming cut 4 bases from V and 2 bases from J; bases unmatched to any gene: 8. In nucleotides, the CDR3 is TGTGCCAGTAGTACCACCCGGGGGGAAACCTACGAGCAGTACTTC. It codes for CASSTTRGETYEQYF. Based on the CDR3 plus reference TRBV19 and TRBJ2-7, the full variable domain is DGGITQSPKYLFRKEGQNVTLSCEQNLNHDAMYWYRQDPGQGLRLIYYSQIVNDFQKGDIAEGYSVSREKKESFPLTVTSAQKNPTAFYLCASSTTRGETYEQYFGPGTRLTVT.

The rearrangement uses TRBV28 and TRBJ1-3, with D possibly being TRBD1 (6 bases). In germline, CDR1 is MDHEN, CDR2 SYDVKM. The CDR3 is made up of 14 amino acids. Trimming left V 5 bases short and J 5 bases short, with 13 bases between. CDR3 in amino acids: CASSPPGGRNTIYF. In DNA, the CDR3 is TGTGCCAGCAGTCCACCGGGGGGGCGAAACACCATATATTTT.

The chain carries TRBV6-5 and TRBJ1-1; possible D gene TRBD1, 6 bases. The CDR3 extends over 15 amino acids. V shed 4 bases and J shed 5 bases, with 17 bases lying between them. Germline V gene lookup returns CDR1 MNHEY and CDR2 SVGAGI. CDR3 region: CASSSYRDGKTEAFF. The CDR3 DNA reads TGTGCCAGCAGTTCTTACAGGGATGGTAAGACTGAAGCTTTCTTT.

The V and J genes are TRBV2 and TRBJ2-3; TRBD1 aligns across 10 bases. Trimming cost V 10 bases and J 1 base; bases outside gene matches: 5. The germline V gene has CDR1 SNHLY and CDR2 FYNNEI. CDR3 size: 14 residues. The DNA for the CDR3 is TGTGCCACCTCAGGGACAGGGGGCACAGATACGCAGTATTTT. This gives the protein CATSGTGGTDTQYF.

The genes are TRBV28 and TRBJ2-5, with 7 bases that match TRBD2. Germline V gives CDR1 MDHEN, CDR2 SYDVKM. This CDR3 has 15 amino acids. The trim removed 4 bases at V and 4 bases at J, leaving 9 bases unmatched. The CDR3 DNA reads TGTGCCAGCAGTTCCGGGGATAGCGGGCGAGAGACCCAGTACTTC. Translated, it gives CASSSGDSGRETQYF.

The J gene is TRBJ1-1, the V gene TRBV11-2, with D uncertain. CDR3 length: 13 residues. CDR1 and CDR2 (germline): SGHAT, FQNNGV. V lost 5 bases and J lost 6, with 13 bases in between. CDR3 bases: TGTGCCAGCAGCCACCCCGGTGCTTCTGAAGCTTTCTTT. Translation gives CASSHPGASEAFF.

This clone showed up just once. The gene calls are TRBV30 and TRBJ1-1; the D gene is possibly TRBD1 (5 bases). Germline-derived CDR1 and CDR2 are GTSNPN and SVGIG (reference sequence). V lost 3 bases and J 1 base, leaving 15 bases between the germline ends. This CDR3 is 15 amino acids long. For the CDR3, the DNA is TGTGCCTGGAGCATGTGGGGGGAGGGGAACACTGAAGCTTTCTTT. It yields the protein CAWSMWGEGNTEAFF.

DNA of the CDR3: TGCGCCAGCAGCTTGGCCGGTGGGGGGACTCATGAAAAACTGTTTTTT. It yields the protein CASSLAGGGTHEKLFF. This chain links TRBV5-1 with TRBJ1-4; D might be TRBD1 (5 bases). The CDR3 extends over 16 amino acids. Germline V gene lookup returns CDR1 SGHRS and CDR2 YFSETQ. Trimming took 0 bases from V and 6 from J, leaving 15 bases between them.

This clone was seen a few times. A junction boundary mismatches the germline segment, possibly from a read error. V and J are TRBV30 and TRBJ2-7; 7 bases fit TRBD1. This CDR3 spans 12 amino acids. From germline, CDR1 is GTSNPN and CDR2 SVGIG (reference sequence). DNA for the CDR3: TGTGCCTGGAGTGGACAGGGACCGCACAACGTGTTC. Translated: CAWSGQGPHNVF. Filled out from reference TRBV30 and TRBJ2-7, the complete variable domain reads SQTIHQWPATLVQPVGSPLSLECTVEGTSNPNLYWYRQAAGRGLQLLFYSVGIGQISSEVPQNLSASRPQDRQFILSSKKLLLSDSGFYLCAWSGQGPHNVFGPGTRLTVT.

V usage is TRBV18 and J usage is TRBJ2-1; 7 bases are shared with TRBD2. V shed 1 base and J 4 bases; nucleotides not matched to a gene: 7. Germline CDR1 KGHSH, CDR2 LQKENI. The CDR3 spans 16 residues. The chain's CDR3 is CASSPLGGGEYNEQFF. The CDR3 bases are TGTGCCAGCTCACCACTGGGCGGGGGAGAATACAATGAGCAGTTCTTC.

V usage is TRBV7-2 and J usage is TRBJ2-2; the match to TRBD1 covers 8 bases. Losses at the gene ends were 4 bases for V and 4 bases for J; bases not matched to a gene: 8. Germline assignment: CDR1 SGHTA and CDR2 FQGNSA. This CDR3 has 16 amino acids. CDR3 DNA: TGTGCCAGCAGCTCAGGGGGAGGACAGGGCACCGGGGAGCTGTTTTTT. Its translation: CASSSGGGQGTGELFF.

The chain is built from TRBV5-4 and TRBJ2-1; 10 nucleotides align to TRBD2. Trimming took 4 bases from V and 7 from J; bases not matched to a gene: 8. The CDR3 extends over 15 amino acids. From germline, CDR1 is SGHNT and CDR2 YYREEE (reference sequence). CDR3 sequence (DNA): TGTGCCAGCAGCCTCTTAGGAGCGGGAGGGAATGAGCAGTTCTTC. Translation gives CASSLLGAGGNEQFF.

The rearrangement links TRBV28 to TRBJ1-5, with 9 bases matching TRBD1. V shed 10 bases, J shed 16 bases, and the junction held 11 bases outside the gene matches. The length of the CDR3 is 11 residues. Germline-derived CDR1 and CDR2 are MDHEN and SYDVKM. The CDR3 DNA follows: TGTGCCACCTGGGACAGGGCGAGGAAACATTTT. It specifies CATWDRARKHF.

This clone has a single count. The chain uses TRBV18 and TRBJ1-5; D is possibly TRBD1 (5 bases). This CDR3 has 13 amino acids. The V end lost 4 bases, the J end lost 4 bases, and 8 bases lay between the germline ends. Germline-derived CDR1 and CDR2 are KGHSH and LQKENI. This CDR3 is CASSLDSNQPQHF. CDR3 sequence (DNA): TGTGCCAGCTCACTCGACAGTAATCAGCCCCAGCATTTT.

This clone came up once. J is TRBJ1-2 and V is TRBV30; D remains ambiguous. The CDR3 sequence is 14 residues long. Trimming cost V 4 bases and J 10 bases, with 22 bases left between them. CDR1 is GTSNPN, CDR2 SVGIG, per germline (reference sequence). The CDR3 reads CAWTYQQATLDYTF. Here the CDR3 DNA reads TGTGCCTGGACCTACCAGCAGGCCACCCTTGACTACACCTTC.

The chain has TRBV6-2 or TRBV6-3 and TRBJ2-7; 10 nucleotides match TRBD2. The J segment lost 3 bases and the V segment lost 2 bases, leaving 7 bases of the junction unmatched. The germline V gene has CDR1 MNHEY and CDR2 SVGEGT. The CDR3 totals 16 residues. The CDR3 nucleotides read TGTGCCAGCAGTTACAGGACTAGCGGTGCCGGCTACGAGCAGTACTTC. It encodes CASSYRTSGAGYEQYF.

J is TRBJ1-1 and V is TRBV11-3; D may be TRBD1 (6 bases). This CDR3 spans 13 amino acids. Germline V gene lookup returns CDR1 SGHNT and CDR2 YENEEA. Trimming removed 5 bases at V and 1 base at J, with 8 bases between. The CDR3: CASSPRGNTEAFF. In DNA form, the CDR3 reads TGTGCCAGCAGCCCCAGGGGGAACACTGAAGCTTTCTTT.

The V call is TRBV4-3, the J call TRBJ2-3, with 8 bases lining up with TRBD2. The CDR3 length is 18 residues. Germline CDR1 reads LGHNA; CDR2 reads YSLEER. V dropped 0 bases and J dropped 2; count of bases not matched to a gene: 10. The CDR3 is CASSQEGRAGRATDTQYF. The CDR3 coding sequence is TGCGCCAGCAGCCAAGAAGGTCGGGCCGGGAGGGCCACAGATACGCAGTATTTT.

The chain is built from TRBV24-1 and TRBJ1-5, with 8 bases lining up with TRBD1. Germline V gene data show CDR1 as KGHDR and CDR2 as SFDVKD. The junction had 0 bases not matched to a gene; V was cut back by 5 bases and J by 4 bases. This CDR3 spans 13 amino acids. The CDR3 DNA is TGTGCCACCAGTGGGACAGGGAATCAGCCCCAGCATTTT. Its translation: CATSGTGNQPQHF.

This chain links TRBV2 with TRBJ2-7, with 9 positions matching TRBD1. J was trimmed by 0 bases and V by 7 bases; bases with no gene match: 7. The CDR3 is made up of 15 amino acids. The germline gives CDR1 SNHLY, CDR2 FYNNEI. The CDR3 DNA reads TGTGCCAGCATCCCGGGGGGACAGGGCTCCTACGAGCAGTACTTC. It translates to CASIPGGQGSYEQYF. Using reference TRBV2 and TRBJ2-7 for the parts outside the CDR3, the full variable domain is EPEVTQTPSHQVTQMGQEVILRCVPISNHLYFYWYRQILGQKVEFLVSFYNNEISEKSEIFDDQFSVERPDGSNFTLKIRSTKLEDSAMYFCASIPGGQGSYEQYFGPGTRLTVT.

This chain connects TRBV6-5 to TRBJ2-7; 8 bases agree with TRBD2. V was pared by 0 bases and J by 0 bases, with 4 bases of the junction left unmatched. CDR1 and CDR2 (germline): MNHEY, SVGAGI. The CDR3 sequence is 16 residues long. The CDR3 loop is CASSYSIAGLSYEQYF. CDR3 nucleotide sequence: TGTGCCAGCAGTTACTCGATAGCGGGGCTCTCCTACGAGCAGTACTTC.

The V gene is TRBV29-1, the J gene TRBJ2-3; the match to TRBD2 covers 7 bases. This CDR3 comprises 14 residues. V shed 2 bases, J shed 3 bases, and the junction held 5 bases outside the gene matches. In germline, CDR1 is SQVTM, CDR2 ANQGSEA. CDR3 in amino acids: CSVEMEGLTDTQYF. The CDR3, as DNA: TGCAGCGTTGAAATGGAGGGACTAACAGATACGCAGTATTTT.

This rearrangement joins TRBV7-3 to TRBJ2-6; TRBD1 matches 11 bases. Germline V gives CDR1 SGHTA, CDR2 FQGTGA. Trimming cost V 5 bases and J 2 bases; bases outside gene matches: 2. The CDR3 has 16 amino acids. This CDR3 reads CASSRDRGTGANVLTF. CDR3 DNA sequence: TGTGCCAGCAGCCGGGACAGGGGGACTGGGGCCAACGTCCTGACTTTC.

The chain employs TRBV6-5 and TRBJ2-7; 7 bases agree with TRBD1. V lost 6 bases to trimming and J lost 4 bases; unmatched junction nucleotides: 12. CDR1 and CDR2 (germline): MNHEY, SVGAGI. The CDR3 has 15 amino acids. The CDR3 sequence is CASRGKDRAVYEQYF. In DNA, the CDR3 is TGTGCCAGCAGGGGAAAAGACAGGGCGGTTTACGAGCAGTACTTC.

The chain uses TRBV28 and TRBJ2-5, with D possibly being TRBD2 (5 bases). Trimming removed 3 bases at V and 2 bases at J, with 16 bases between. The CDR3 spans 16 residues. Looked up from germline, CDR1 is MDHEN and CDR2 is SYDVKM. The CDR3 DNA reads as TGTGCCAGCAGTTTTCAGAGCGGAGGCGGTCAAGAGACCCAGTACTTC. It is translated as CASSFQSGGGQETQYF.